These T cell receptor beta chains were read from a single sample in a study of blood T cell repertoires in COVID-19. TCRdb's table, derived via immunoSEQ multiplex PCR, lists solely in-frame clones and lacks some. The repertoire includes some 170,000 clones, roughly 79% of them detected once, and approximately 26% sits in the top ten. The sequencing input was peripheral blood. All receptors come from a woman between 65 and 79 years old with acute or convalescent COVID-19. Each CDR3 is given with its conserved first and last residue. The D gene is left open where the match is weak. The listing skips clone size in some rows; elsewhere it reads once, few, many or a size class.

>.|TRBV19|TRBJ2-7|few
CASSERSGGSIFYEQYF
TGTGCCAGTAGTGAGCGGTCGGGCGGGTCAATTTTCTACGAGCAGTACTTC
>.|TRBV2|TRBJ1-5|once
CASSPTRQGNQPQHF
TGTGCCAGCAGCCCGACGCGACAAGGCAATCAGCCCCAGCATTTT
>.|TRBV11-3|TRBJ2-1|.
CASSLGPNNEQFF
TGTGCCAGCAGCCTGGGCCCAAACAATGAGCAGTTCTTC
>.|TRBV29-1|TRBJ2-1|.
CSVELPLYNEQFF
TGCAGCGTTGAGTTACCCCTATACAATGAGCAGTTCTTC
>TRBD2|TRBV29-1|TRBJ2-5|.
CSVVRLAVQETQYF
TGCAGCGTTGTACGGCTAGCGGTACAAGAGACCCAGTACTTC
>.|TRBV2|TRBJ2-7|.
CASSASQVVGEQYF
TGTGCCAGCAGTGCCTCACAAGTGGTTGGCGAGCAGTACTTC
>.|TRBV19|TRBJ2-7|.
CASSSLAASSYEQYF
TGTGCCAGTAGTTCATTAGCGGCGAGCTCCTACGAGCAGTACTTC
>.|TRBV6-4|TRBJ1-1|.
CASSHGGANTEAFF
TGTGCCAGCAGTCACGGAGGGGCAAACACTGAAGCTTTCTTT
>.|TRBV2|TRBJ1-1|once
CASSTGLGTEAFF
TGTGCCAGCAGTACCGGACTGGGGACTGAAGCTTTCTTT
>.|TRBV3-1/TRBV3-2|TRBJ2-1|.
CASSPGTGGYNEQFF
TGTGCCAGCAGCCCCGGGACTGGAGGGTACAATGAGCAGTTCTTC
>.|TRBV27|TRBJ2-6|.
CASSPWPRGNGANVLTF
TGTGCCAGCAGCCCATGGCCCCGGGGTAACGGGGCCAACGTCCTGACTTTC
>TRBD2|TRBV27|TRBJ2-2|few
CASSPSSGRLNTGELFF
TGTGCCAGCAGTCCCTCCAGCGGGAGATTAAACACCGGGGAGCTGTTTTTT
>TRBD2|TRBV5-1|TRBJ2-5|.
CASSLGGTSGSRETQYF
TGCGCCAGCAGTTTGGGGGGGACTAGCGGGAGTCGGGAGACCCAGTACTTC
>.|TRBV4-1|TRBJ2-1|once
CASSQPRGRVYNEQFF
TGCGCCAGCAGCCAACCAAGGGGTCGGGTCTACAATGAGCAGTTCTTC
>TRBD1|TRBV19|TRBJ1-6|.
CASKLQGQQRDSPLHF
TGTGCCAGTAAATTACAGGGGCAGCAACGGGATTCACCCCTCCACTTT
>.|TRBV30|TRBJ2-2|.
CAWRRSATGELFF
TGTGCCTGGAGGAGGAGCGCCACCGGGGAGCTGTTTTTT
>.|TRBV10-1|TRBJ1-1|.
CAIPAKRQLNTEAFF
TGCGCCATCCCCGCCAAAAGACAGCTGAACACTGAAGCTTTCTTT
>.|TRBV3-1/TRBV3-2|TRBJ2-3|.
CASSPSSSPADTQYF
TGTGCCAGCAGCCCGAGCTCAAGTCCCGCAGATACGCAGTATTTT
>.|TRBV5-6|TRBJ2-3|.
CASSFIGGLTDTQYF
TGTGCCAGCAGCTTCATAGGAGGTCTAACAGATACGCAGTATTTT
>.|TRBV29-1|TRBJ1-1|once
CSVELSGMDTEAFF
TGCAGCGTTGAACTTTCGGGGATGGACACTGAAGCTTTCTTT
>.|TRBV2|TRBJ2-5|.
CASSEAVLPRETQYF
TGTGCCAGCAGTGAAGCGGTCTTGCCCCGGGAGACCCAGTACTTC
>TRBD2|TRBV5-1|TRBJ2-5|few
CASSWGLAQYQETQYF
TGCGCCAGCAGCTGGGGACTAGCGCAGTACCAAGAGACCCAGTACTTC
>TRBD2|TRBV4-2|TRBJ2-2|.
CASSQASGSSWEELFF
TGTGCCAGCAGCCAGGCTAGCGGGAGTTCTTGGGAGGAGCTGTTTTTT
>TRBD1|TRBV7-2|TRBJ2-7|.
CASSERTGSYEQYF
TGTGCCAGCAGCGAAAGGACAGGCTCCTACGAGCAGTACTTC
>.|TRBV5-8|TRBJ1-1|.
CASSWGGDTEAFF
TGTGCCAGCAGCTGGGGGGGCGACACTGAAGCTTTCTTT
>TRBD2|TRBV2|TRBJ2-2|.
CASRTSGSTPGELFF
TGTGCCAGCAGGACTAGCGGGAGTACCCCCGGGGAGCTGTTTTTT
>TRBD1|TRBV6-5|TRBJ2-7|.
CASRLTGVGSYEQYF
TGTGCCAGCAGATTGACAGGGGTTGGCTCCTACGAGCAGTACTTC
>TRBD1|TRBV24-1|TRBJ2-5|.
CATSDPEPGQQETQYF
TGTGCCACCAGTGACCCCGAACCGGGACAGCAAGAGACCCAGTACTTC
>.|TRBV18|TRBJ2-3|.
CASSPPTGELGWELYRNTQYF
TGTGCCAGCTCACCACCGACTGGGGAGCTGGGCTGGGAGTTATACAGAAATACGCAGTATTTT
>.|TRBV29-1|TRBJ2-5|.
CSVVAPLVGETQYF
TGCAGCGTTGTAGCGCCCCTAGTTGGGGAGACCCAGTACTTC
>.|TRBV5-1|TRBJ1-1|.
CASSSQRTGSGPIYTEAFF
TGCGCCAGCAGCTCGCAAAGGACGGGATCGGGTCCCATCTACACTGAAGCTTTCTTT
>.|TRBV7-6|TRBJ1-6|.
CASSPSGALNSPLHF
TGTGCCAGCAGCCCTAGCGGCGCCTTGAATTCACCCCTCCACTTT
>TRBD1|TRBV6-2/TRBV6-3|TRBJ1-2|.
CASSFYRGNGYTF
TGTGCCAGCAGTTTCTACAGGGGTAATGGCTACACCTTC
>TRBD1|TRBV3-1/TRBV3-2|TRBJ2-3|.
CASSPGTGFTDTQYF
TGTGCCAGCAGCCCGGGGACAGGCTTCACAGATACGCAGTATTTT
>TRBD1|TRBV5-5|TRBJ1-2|once
CASSLTTGGAVYGYTF
TGTGCCAGCAGCTTAACTACAGGGGGCGCGGTCTATGGCTACACCTTC
>.|TRBV30|TRBJ1-1|.
CAWTGNVNTEAFF
TGTGCCTGGACAGGGAATGTAAACACTGAAGCTTTCTTT
>.|TRBV19|TRBJ1-1|.
CASSRTVNTEAFF
TGTGCCAGTAGTCGGACAGTGAACACTGAAGCTTTCTTT
>TRBD2|TRBV19|TRBJ2-1|once
CASSMERGAYNEQFF
TGTGCCAGTAGTATGGAGCGGGGGGCCTACAATGAGCAGTTCTTC
>.|TRBV11-1|TRBJ1-4|.
CASSLGGNEKLFF
TGTGCCAGCAGCCTCGGGGGTAATGAAAAACTGTTTTTT
>TRBD2|TRBV5-1|TRBJ2-7|.
CASSLTSGPSEQYF
TGCGCCAGCAGCTTGACTAGCGGGCCGAGCGAGCAGTACTTC
>TRBD1|TRBV19|TRBJ1-4|.
CASSRGQLPSMNEKLFF
TGTGCCAGTAGTAGGGGACAGTTGCCGTCCATGAATGAAAAACTGTTTTTT
>.|TRBV30|TRBJ2-5|.
CAWNRGEETQYF
TGTGCCTGGAATAGGGGTGAGGAGACCCAGTACTTC
>TRBD2|TRBV7-2|TRBJ2-3|.
CASSPRLAGSTDTQYF
TGTGCCAGCAGCCCGCGACTAGCGGGGTCCACAGATACGCAGTATTTT
>.|TRBV12-3/TRBV12-4|TRBJ1-1|.
CASSFYPGEAFF
TGTGCCAGCAGTTTTTATCCAGGGGAAGCTTTCTTT
>.|TRBV25-1|TRBJ2-7|few
CASSEAKYEQYF
TGTGCCAGCAGTGAGGCCAAGTACGAGCAGTACTTC
>.|TRBV30|TRBJ2-5|once
CAWSPRGRHEETQYF
TGTGCCTGGTCCCCCCGGGGGAGACATGAAGAGACCCAGTACTTC
>TRBD2|TRBV7-2|TRBJ2-1|.
CASTPGRETYNEQFF
TGTGCCAGCACCCCTGGGCGGGAGACCTACAATGAGCAGTTCTTC
>.|TRBV30|TRBJ1-1|.
CAWSANPIQYTEAFF
TGTGCCTGGAGTGCAAACCCGATCCAGTACACTGAAGCTTTCTTT
>TRBD1|TRBV19|TRBJ1-5|.
CASSIGVEGAHQPQHF
TGTGCCAGTAGTATAGGGGTCGAGGGGGCCCATCAGCCCCAGCATTTT
>.|TRBV5-1|TRBJ2-1|.
CASSWGGGAGNEQFF
TGCGCCAGCAGCTGGGGCGGGGGCGCGGGCAATGAGCAGTTCTTC
>.|TRBV7-2|TRBJ2-5|.
CASSLVSVDQETQYF
TGTGCCAGCAGCTTAGTTAGCGTTGATCAAGAGACCCAGTACTTC
>.|TRBV7-2|TRBJ1-5|.
CASSLVPAGRSYSNQPQHF
TGTGCCAGCAGCTTAGTCCCGGCAGGCCGAAGTTATAGCAATCAGCCCCAGCATTTT
>TRBD2|TRBV19|TRBJ2-5|.
CATTRTSGIQETQYF
TGTGCCACCACTAGGACTAGCGGGATCCAAGAGACCCAGTACTTC
>TRBD2|TRBV5-4|TRBJ2-7|.
CASSSLAGGIYEQYF
TGTGCCAGCAGCTCCTTAGCGGGAGGGATCTACGAGCAGTACTTC
>.|TRBV12-2|TRBJ2-4|.
CASPITLPTGNAKNIQYF
TGTGCAAGTCCCATAACGCTTCCGACAGGGAACGCCAAAAACATTCAGTACTTC
>.|TRBV6-5|TRBJ2-1|.
CASSYTGWDEQFF
TGTGCCAGCAGTTACACAGGGTGGGATGAGCAGTTCTTC
>TRBD2|TRBV9|TRBJ2-1|.
CASSGNSGSVGEQFF
TGTGCCAGCAGCGGGAATAGCGGGAGTGTGGGTGAGCAGTTCTTC
>.|TRBV27|TRBJ1-5|once
CASSWGGASNQPQHF
TGTGCCAGCAGTTGGGGCGGGGCTAGCAATCAGCCCCAGCATTTT
>TRBD1|TRBV2|TRBJ2-5|.
CASRGQGVETQYF
TGTGCCAGCAGGGGACAGGGGGTAGAGACCCAGTACTTC
>.|TRBV27|TRBJ2-5|.
CASSASLADQETQYF
TGTGCCAGCAGTGCCTCACTGGCGGACCAAGAGACCCAGTACTTC